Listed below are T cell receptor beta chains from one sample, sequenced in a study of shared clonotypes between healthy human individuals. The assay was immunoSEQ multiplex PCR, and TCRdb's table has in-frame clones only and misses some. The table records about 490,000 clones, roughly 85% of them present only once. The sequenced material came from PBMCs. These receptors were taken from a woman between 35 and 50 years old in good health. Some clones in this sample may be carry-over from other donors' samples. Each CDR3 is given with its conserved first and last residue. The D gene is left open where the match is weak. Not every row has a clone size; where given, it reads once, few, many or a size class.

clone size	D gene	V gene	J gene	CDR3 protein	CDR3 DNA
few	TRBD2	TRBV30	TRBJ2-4	CAWSRTSDIQYF	TGTGCCTGGAGTAGGACTAGCGACATTCAGTACTTC
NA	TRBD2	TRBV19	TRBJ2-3	CASSIAGEGLLADTQYF	TGTGCCAGTAGTATTGCGGGGGAGGGACTATTGGCAGATACGCAGTATTTT
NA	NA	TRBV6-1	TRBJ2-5	CASRLQETQYF	TGTGCCAGCCGGCTCCAAGAGACCCAGTACTTC
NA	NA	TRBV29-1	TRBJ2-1	CSAGRRANEQFF	TGCAGCGCCGGACGTAGGGCCAATGAGCAGTTCTTC
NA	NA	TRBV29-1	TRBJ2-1	CSVQREYNEQFF	TGCAGCGTCCAGAGAGAATACAATGAGCAGTTCTTC
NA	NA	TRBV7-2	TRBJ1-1	CASSSTSNTEAFF	TGTGCCAGCAGTTCCACATCGAACACTGAAGCTTTCTTT
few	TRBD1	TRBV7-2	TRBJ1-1	CASSLATGANTEAFF	TGTGCCAGCAGCTTAGCGACAGGGGCGAACACTGAAGCTTTCTTT
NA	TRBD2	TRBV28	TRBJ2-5	CASSSPGTSGQETQYF	TGTGCCAGCAGTTCCCCCGGGACTAGCGGTCAAGAGACCCAGTACTTC
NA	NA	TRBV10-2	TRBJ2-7	CASRDNSYEQYF	TGCGCCAGCAGGGACAACTCCTACGAGCAGTACTTC
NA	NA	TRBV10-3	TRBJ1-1	CAIRIGQHGAEAFF	TGTGCCATCAGGATAGGACAGCACGGCGCTGAAGCTTTCTTT
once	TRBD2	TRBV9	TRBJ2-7	CASSVSGSGGIYEQYF	TGTGCCAGCAGCGTATCGGGAAGCGGGGGGATTTACGAGCAGTACTTC
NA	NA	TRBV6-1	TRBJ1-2	CASSPTQGSPYGYTF	TGTGCCAGCAGTCCAACCCAGGGGAGTCCCTATGGCTACACCTTC
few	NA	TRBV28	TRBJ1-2	CASSFGASNYGYTF	TGTGCCAGCAGTTTTGGGGCGTCTAACTATGGCTACACCTTC
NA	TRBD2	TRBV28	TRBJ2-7	CASSLELALIYEQYF	TGTGCCAGCAGTTTAGAACTAGCGTTAATCTACGAGCAGTACTTC
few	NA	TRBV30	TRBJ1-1	CAWVPPYTEAFF	TGTGCCTGGGTACCTCCATACACTGAAGCTTTCTTT